The present TCR beta chain was sequenced within a study of post-analysis software for immune sequencing data. Study-level points and caveats: TRBV5-6, TRBV5-1 and TRBV20-1 belonged to a set of a few TRBV segments that were more frequent in patients than controls.

The V gene's germline CDR1 is SGHVS and CDR2 FNYEAQ. V was clipped by 1 base and J by 5 bases; unmatched bases: 7. The CDR3 sequence is 15 residues long. For this clonotype: Its antigen is undetermined.

Unique molecular identifiers were carried by the TCR beta cDNA libraries. TCRdb called the PCR reads again in MiXCR, with one record for every CDR3 protein. This table holds roughly 570,000 distinct CDR3 sequences, less than 40% found once. The sequence was collected from a girl between 2 and 17 years old with multiple sclerosis. The chain links TRBV7-6 to TRBJ2-7, with TRBD1 matching over 8 bases. The material sequenced was blood. CDR3 bases: TGTGCCAGCAGCTTAGGGACAGGGAATATGGACGAGCAGTACTTC. Residues: CASSLGTGNMDEQYF.